The 28 T cell receptor beta chains presented below share a single source sample, sequenced in a study of early T cells in non-severe SARS-CoV-2 infection. A single record per CDR3 protein comes from TCRdb applying MiXCR to the 5' RACE reads. The table shows around 9,000 distinct CDR3 sequences, with about 4.8% occurring only once. The sequencing sample was made of whole blood. These receptor sequences come from an adult who was a healthcare worker with PCR-confirmed SARS-CoV-2 infection or an uninfected control (not recorded which).

Many counts were recorded for this clonotype. The chain joins TRBV2 to TRBJ2-1; 11 nucleotides line up with TRBD2. Per the germline V gene, CDR1 is SNHLY and CDR2 is FYNNEI. The J segment lost 9 bases and the V segment lost 5 bases, leaving 6 bases of the junction unmatched. The CDR3 has 14 amino acids. The chain's CDR3 is CASSSSGRVTEQFF. The CDR3 coding sequence is TGTGCCAGCAGTAGTAGCGGGAGGGTTACTGAGCAGTTCTTC.

This clonotype is categorized as medium-sized. The genes are TRBV12-3 or TRBV12-4 and TRBJ2-5; TRBD2 might be the D (5 bases). V lost 5 bases and J 5 bases, leaving 15 bases between the germline ends. This CDR3 has 14 residues. In nucleotides, the CDR3 is TGTGCCAGCAGTGCCCAGACTACCGGGGAGACCCAGTACTTC. It specifies CASSAQTTGETQYF.

Notes on this clonotype: A much larger clone differs by one base, so this may be a read error. V usage is TRBV12-3 or TRBV12-4 and J usage is TRBJ1-1; 7 bases match TRBD1. The V gene end was trimmed by 5 bases and the J gene end by 6 bases; junction bases not matched to a gene: 9. This CDR3 has 14 amino acids. The CDR3 sequence is CASSPGAGGPEAFF. The CDR3 nucleotides read TGTGCCAGCAGTCCGGGGGCAGGGGGACCTGAAGCTTTCTTT.

This clonotype showed up many times. The chain couples TRBV3-1 to TRBJ2-1; 11 positions agree with TRBD2. CDR1 is LGHDT, CDR2 YNNKEL, per germline (reference sequence). CDR3 length: 16 residues. With V trimmed by 6 bases and J by 7 bases, 11 bases remained unmatched. The CDR3 bases are TGTGCCAGCAGGTTCCGGACTAGCGGGTTACCTAATGAGCAGTTCTTC. It is translated as CASRFRTSGLPNEQFF.

This clonotype was counted only a few times. The J gene is TRBJ2-7, the V gene TRBV20-1, with 7 bases matching TRBD2. V lost 7 bases to trimming and J lost 6 bases; unmatched junction nucleotides: 9. Germline CDR1 DFQATT, CDR2 SNEGSKA (reference sequence). CDR3 length equals 12 residues. The CDR3 sequence is CSVYNGGFEQYF. The DNA of the CDR3 is TGCAGTGTTTACAACGGGGGGTTCGAGCAGTACTTC.

Sample share makes this clonotype medium-sized. The chain employs TRBV19 and TRBJ1-5, with TRBD1 matching 8 bases. Per germline, CDR1 LNHDA and CDR2 SQIVND (reference sequence). J gave up 2 bases and V 1 base, and 4 bases lay outside the gene matches. The length of the CDR3 is 16 residues. CDR3: CASSIGLQGGNQPQHF. CDR3 bases: TGTGCCAGTAGTATAGGTTTACAGGGGGGCAATCAGCCCCAGCATTTT. Looking up the rest from reference TRBV19 and TRBJ1-5 gives the full variable domain: DGGITQSPKYLFRKEGQNVTLSCEQNLNHDAMYWYRQDPGQGLRLIYYSQIVNDFQKGDIAEGYSVSREKKESFPLTVTSAQKNPTAFYLCASSIGLQGGNQPQHFGDGTRLSIL.

By its share, this clonotype is medium-sized. This chain joins TRBV19 and TRBJ2-1; D is unresolved. Germline V gene data show CDR1 as LNHDA and CDR2 as SQIVND (reference sequence). Trimming removed 8 bases at V and 6 bases at J, with 14 bases between. The CDR3 length is 13 residues. CDR3 sequence: CASGTSSPNEQFF. As DNA, the CDR3 is TGTGCCAGTGGCACGAGCAGCCCCAATGAGCAGTTCTTC.

The table lists this clonotype with many counts. The rearrangement links TRBV29-1 to TRBJ2-3; D might be TRBD2 (6 bases). Germline assignment: CDR1 SQVTM and CDR2 ANQGSEA. This CDR3 region has 11 residues. Trimming removed 1 base from V and 15 bases from J, with 14 bases in between. The CDR3 nucleotides read TGCAGCGTTGAAGGCCGCGGGACTTTCTATTTT. It specifies CSVEGRGTFYF.

This clonotype appeared many times. The chain carries TRBV28 and TRBJ2-1; 8 nucleotides line up with TRBD1. This CDR3 contains 14 residues. The junction had 2 bases not matched to a gene; V was cut back by 6 bases and J by 1 base. Germline values: CDR1 MDHEN, CDR2 SYDVKM. CDR3 sequence reads: CASSQGASYNEQFF. The DNA for the CDR3 is TGTGCCAGCAGCCAGGGGGCATCCTACAATGAGCAGTTCTTC. Based on the CDR3 plus reference TRBV28 and TRBJ2-1, the full variable domain is DVKVTQSSRYLVKRTGEKVFLECVQDMDHENMFWYRQDPGLGLRLIYFSYDVKMKEKGDIPEGYSVSREKKERFSLILESASTNQTSMYLCASSQGASYNEQFFGPGTRLTVL.

This clonotype has a count of ten or more. V is TRBV30 and J is TRBJ1-1; D is undetermined. V was clipped by 0 bases and J by 3 bases, with 2 bases between them. The CDR3 sequence is 11 residues long. The germline V gene has CDR1 GTSNPN and CDR2 SVGIG (reference sequence). The CDR3 protein is CAWSVYTEAFF. The CDR3, as DNA: TGTGCCTGGAGTGTTTACACTGAAGCTTTCTTT.

This clonotype is judged medium-sized. V is TRBV7-3 and J is TRBJ2-3, with D uncertain. V was trimmed by 4 bases and J by 2 bases, leaving 4 bases between them. CDR3 size: 12 residues. The germline V gene has CDR1 SGHTA and CDR2 FQGTGA. In DNA, the CDR3 is TGTGCCAGCAGCTCCACCACAGATACGCAGTATTTT. It yields the protein CASSSTTDTQYF. The variable domain in full, with the rest retrieved from reference TRBV7-3 and TRBJ2-3, is GAGVSQTPSNKVTEKGKYVELRCDPISGHTALYWYRQSLGQGPEFLIYFQGTGAADDSGLPNDRFFAVRPEGSVSTLKIQRTERGDSAVYLCASSSTTDTQYFGPGTRLTVL.

By share, this clonotype ranks as medium-sized (0.01 to 0.1%). CDR3 DNA sequence: TGTGCCAGCAGTGGCCCACGACTAGCCTTTTACGAGCAGTACGTC. Its translation is CASSGPRLAFYEQYV. V is TRBV28 and J is TRBJ2-7; 7 bases align to TRBD2. Germline V gene sequence: CDR1 MDHEN, CDR2 SYDVKM. The CDR3 length is 15 residues. Losses at the gene ends were 5 bases for V and 4 bases for J; bases not matched to a gene: 11.

This chain links TRBV6-6 with TRBJ2-1, with no clear D. The CDR3 sequence is 14 residues long. V shed 6 bases and J shed 0 bases, with 9 bases lying between them. CDR1 is MNHNY and CDR2 is SVGAGI in the germline V gene (reference sequence). CDR3 coding DNA: TGTGCCAGCAGACGTACCAGCTCCTACAATGAGCAGTTCTTC. As protein: CASRRTSSYNEQFF.

Ten or more counts support this clonotype. The V and J genes are TRBV7-9 and TRBJ2-5; D is possibly TRBD2 (5 bases). Trimming cost V 1 base and J 0 bases, with 12 bases left between them. The CDR3 extends over 16 amino acids. Germline values: CDR1 SEHNR, CDR2 FQNEAQ (reference sequence). The CDR3 DNA follows: TGTGCCAGCAGCTTAGAGGGCGGGCGGTACCAAGAGACCCAGTACTTC. It encodes CASSLEGGRYQETQYF.

By share of the sample, this clonotype is medium-sized. The J gene is TRBJ2-5, the V gene TRBV7-2; 11 nucleotides agree with TRBD1. J was trimmed by 6 bases and V by 2 bases; bases with no gene match: 5. Germline values: CDR1 SGHTA, CDR2 FQGNSA. The CDR3 length is 15 residues. The CDR3 DNA is TGTGCCAGCAGCTTAAGGGGACAGGGGGTCAAGACCCAGTACTTC. It is translated as CASSLRGQGVKTQYF.

This clonotype rates as medium-sized (0.01 to 0.1%). The rearrangement joins TRBV2 to TRBJ2-7; tentative D call: TRBD1 (6 bases). The CDR3 sequence is 13 residues long. Trimming removed 3 bases at V and 5 bases at J, with 11 bases between. Germline CDR1 reads SNHLY; CDR2 reads FYNNEI. The CDR3 nucleotides read TGTGCCAGCAGTGATGCCAGGGGTAACGAGCAGTACTTC. It specifies CASSDARGNEQYF.

The chain links TRBV11-2 to TRBJ2-1; D might be TRBD2 (5 bases). V was shortened by 4 bases and J by 7 bases, with 17 bases between the two germline ends. CDR1 is SGHAT and CDR2 is FQNNGV in the germline V gene. There are 15 residues in the CDR3. The CDR3 region has the DNA TGTGCCAGCAGCTCGATGGCCCTTAGAGGGAATGAGCAGTTCTTC. Translation: CASSSMALRGNEQFF.

This clonotype was observed many times. The chain joins TRBV6-4 to TRBJ2-1; the D gene could be TRBD1 or TRBD2 (5 bases each). Trimming pared 4 bases from V and 7 bases from J, leaving 11 bases between. Germline V gene sequence: CDR1 MRHNA, CDR2 SNTAGT. There are 13 residues in the CDR3. The CDR3: CASSVGTSNEQFF. CDR3 in DNA: TGTGCCAGCAGTGTCGGGACCTCGAATGAGCAGTTCTTC.

The rearrangement links TRBV6-2 or TRBV6-3 to TRBJ2-7; the D is unclear. This CDR3 region has 12 residues. The V and J ends lost 6 bases and 7 bases respectively, with 13 bases between them. The V gene's germline CDR1 is MNHEY and CDR2 SVGEGT. The DNA for the CDR3 is TGTGCCAGCAGGCGACAAGGTCTAGAGCAGTACGTC. Its translation: CASRRQGLEQYV.

By sample fraction, this clonotype is medium-sized. The V gene is TRBV20-1, the J gene TRBJ2-1; TRBD2 aligns across 9 bases. The V gene end was trimmed by 0 bases and the J gene end by 5 bases; junction bases not matched to a gene: 8. In germline, CDR1 is DFQATT, CDR2 SNEGSKA (reference sequence). The CDR3 covers 16 residues. CDR3 sequence reads: CSARDLGTSTHNEQFF. The CDR3 DNA is TGCAGTGCTAGAGATCTAGGGACTAGCACCCACAATGAGCAGTTCTTC.

By sample fraction, this clonotype is medium-sized. The chain employs TRBV24-1 and TRBJ2-1; 8 bases line up with TRBD2. CDR3 length: 15 amino acids. After removal of 5 bases from V and 7 bases from J, the junction contained 9 bases not matched to a gene. Germline V lookup: CDR1 KGHDR, CDR2 SFDVKD. The chain's CDR3 is CATSVHQAGDNEQFF. In nucleotides, the CDR3 is TGTGCCACCAGTGTTCACCAAGCGGGAGATAATGAGCAGTTCTTC.

This clonotype was counted at least ten times. The rearrangement uses TRBV5-1 and TRBJ1-2; 8 nucleotides align to TRBD1. In germline, CDR1 is SGHRS, CDR2 YFSETQ. CDR3 length: 16 residues. The J segment lost 2 bases and the V segment lost 5 bases, leaving 11 bases of the junction unmatched. CDR3 nucleotide sequence: TGCGCCAGCAGGACGGACAGGGAGAGGCCGAACTATGGCTACACCTTC. Encoded protein: CASRTDRERPNYGYTF.

This clonotype occurred many times. The chain employs TRBV11-3 and TRBJ2-1; D gene uncertain. This CDR3 region has 14 residues. The V end lost 1 base, the J end lost 5 bases, and 9 bases lay between the germline ends. Per germline, CDR1 SGHNT and CDR2 YENEEA. The chain's CDR3 is CASSLGVLDNEQFF. The CDR3 nucleotides are TGTGCCAGCAGCTTAGGGGTGCTAGACAATGAGCAGTTCTTC.

The chain has TRBV5-1 and TRBJ2-5, with TRBD1 matching over 9 bases. The germline gives CDR1 SGHRS, CDR2 YFSETQ. This CDR3 comprises 17 residues. With 3 bases clipped from V and 4 bases from J, the junction kept 13 bases outside the gene matches. The CDR3 DNA reads TGCGCCAGCAGCTCCGGACAGGGGAGAGGCCTGAGAGAGACCCAGTACTTC. The encoded protein is CASSSGQGRGLRETQYF.

In this sample, this clonotype is medium-sized (0.01 to 0.1%). The chain couples TRBV30 to TRBJ2-2; no reliable D call. CDR1 is GTSNPN and CDR2 is SVGIG in the germline V gene (reference sequence). The CDR3 is made up of 13 amino acids. V was clipped by 3 bases and J by 8 bases, with 13 bases between them. In DNA form, the CDR3 reads TGTGCCTGGAGCCAGCTGGGTCGGGGGGAGCTGTTTTTT. The encoded protein is CAWSQLGRGELFF.

This clonotype is termed medium-sized. V and J are TRBV21-1 and TRBJ2-7; the table's D gene call, TRBD2, was not cross checked with the DNA. TRBV21-1 is a known pseudogene. The CDR3 is made up of 14 amino acids. The CDR3 nucleotides read TGTGCCAGCAGCCTCCAGGCGGGTATCGACGAGCAGTACGTC. Encoded protein: CASSLQAGIDEQYV.

In its sample, this clonotype is medium-sized. J is TRBJ2-1 and V is TRBV29-1, with unresolved D. Germline CDR1 reads SQVTM; CDR2 reads ANQGSEA. Between the trimmed V and J ends, which lost 8 bases and 8 bases, there was a span of 25 bases. The CDR3 is 15 residues long. CDR3 bases: TGCAGCTCCTCGGGCAGCCCCTTATCGCGCGATGAGCAGTTCTTC. It codes for CSSSGSPLSRDEQFF.

This clonotype is categorized as medium-sized. The gene calls are TRBV19 and TRBJ1-1; 8 positions match TRBD1. Looked up from germline, CDR1 is LNHDA and CDR2 is SQIVND (reference sequence). J gave up 11 bases and V 7 bases, and 9 bases lay outside the gene matches. The CDR3 covers 12 residues. The CDR3 nucleotides are TGTGCCAGTAACGACAGGGGCCGAGAGGCTTTCTTT. Its translation: CASNDRGREAFF.